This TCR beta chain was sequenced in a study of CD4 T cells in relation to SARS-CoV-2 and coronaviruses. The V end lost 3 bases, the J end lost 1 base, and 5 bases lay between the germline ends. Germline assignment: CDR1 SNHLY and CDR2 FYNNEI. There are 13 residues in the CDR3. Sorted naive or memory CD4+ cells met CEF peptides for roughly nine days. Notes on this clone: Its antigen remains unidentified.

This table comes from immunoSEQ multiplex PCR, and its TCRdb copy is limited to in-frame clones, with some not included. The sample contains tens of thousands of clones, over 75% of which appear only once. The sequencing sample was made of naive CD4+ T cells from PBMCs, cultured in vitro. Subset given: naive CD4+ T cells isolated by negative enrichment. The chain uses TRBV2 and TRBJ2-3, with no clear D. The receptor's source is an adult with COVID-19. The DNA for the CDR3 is TGTGCCAGCAGTGACGGTGGCACAGATACGCAGTATTTT. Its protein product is CASSDGGTDTQYF.